This note documents a single T cell receptor beta chain sequence. An end of the junction differs from the germline gene, which may be a read error. This sample stems from a study of blood T cell repertoires in COVID-19. About the research overall: There were acute and convalescent COVID-19 samples, and they came from the United States, Italy and Spain.

Study processing details: Estimation of nucleated cell counts was performed using reference gene primer amplification. Sequencing used immunoSEQ multiplex PCR; TCRdb keeps in-frame clones, though not all of them. Clone size and the V and J calls come from that table; the DNA yielded D and trimming. The table has approximately 100,000 clones, 80% seen once; the top ten hold about 15%. The CDR3 is made up of 17 amino acids. Germline CDR1 reads SGHNT; CDR2 reads YYREEE (reference sequence). Sequencing used peripheral blood. The rearrangement links TRBV5-4 to TRBJ1-4; D might be TRBD1 (6 bases). This TCR came from a woman over 75 with active or convalescent COVID-19. CDR3 in amino acids: CAGSLGGPAGGNEKLFF. CDR3 coding DNA: TGTGCCGGCAGCTTGGGGGGGCCGGCGGGGGGGAATGAAAAACTGTTTTTT.